The entry below gives a single TCR beta chain sequence along with its context. The CDR3 runs 12 residues. This sample stems from a study of blood T cells in healthy people across ages. A sample-barcoded 5' primer and a J-beta primer mix were used in a second PCR of about 7 to 11 cycles. A template-switch adaptor that had 12 random nucleotides put a tag on each cDNA molecule. MiXCR was run by TCRdb on the 5' RACE reads, yielding one entry per CDR3 protein. The profile shows some 1,000,000 distinct CDR3 sequences, about 25% of them singletons. This sample also belongs to another study, concerning T cells of mothers and their children. This second study notes: Samples were obtained from a few healthy Caucasian mothers and their six children. Related pairs of mothers and children showed slightly higher, non-significant overlap versus unrelated pairs.

The clonotype comes from a girl aged 2-9 years in good health. The chain is built from TRBV21-1 and TRBJ2-1; the D call of TRBD2 is as the table states it, not checked on the DNA. TRBV21-1 is a recognized pseudogene. Sequenced sample: blood. CDR3 sequence reads: CASSGPSRRQFF. The CDR3 DNA sequence: TGTGCCAGCAGCGGCCCTTCGCGTCGGCAGTTCTTC.